The 26 T cell receptor beta chains presented below share a single source sample, sequenced in a study of OX40 agonist ivuxolimab in advanced cancers. Assay: immunoSEQ multiplex PCR; the TCRdb copy retains only in-frame clones and omits some. The repertoire holds about 76,000 clones, with 85% as singletons. This specimen was CD4+ or CD8+ T cells sorted from blood, taken in a trial of the OX40 agonist ivuxolimab. The receptors come from an adult with an advanced solid tumor such as melanoma, head and neck, liver or kidney cancer.

This clone was seen a single time. The V and J genes are TRBV7-9 and TRBJ1-1, with D possibly matching TRBD1 (6 bases). The CDR3 consists of 15 residues. Per the germline V gene, CDR1 is SEHNR and CDR2 is FQNEAQ (reference sequence). The germline V and J ends were trimmed by 5 bases and 4 bases, with 17 bases remaining between them. CDR3 amino acids: CASSPELGAGTEAFF. CDR3 nucleotide sequence: TGTGCCAGCAGCCCAGAACTGGGGGCAGGCACTGAAGCTTTCTTT.

This clone was recorded only once. This sequence joins TRBV11-3 and TRBJ2-7; 9 nucleotides line up with TRBD1. The CDR3 has 16 amino acids. Germline lookup yields CDR1 SGHNT and CDR2 YENEEA. V lost 5 bases to trimming and J lost 3 bases; unmatched junction nucleotides: 11. The CDR3 DNA reads TGTGCCAGCAGCCCTCTCCAACGACAGGGGGTCTACGAGCAGTACTTC. Translated: CASSPLQRQGVYEQYF.

This clone was picked up a small number of times. The J gene is TRBJ1-2, the V gene TRBV10-3; D ambiguous. The germline V gene has CDR1 ENHRY and CDR2 SYGVKD. V was trimmed by 7 bases and J by 2 bases, leaving 5 bases between them. The CDR3 is made up of 11 amino acids. The CDR3 DNA sequence: TGTGCCATCAACACAAACTATGGCTACACCTTC. It codes for CAINTNYGYTF.

The chain employs TRBV4-3 and TRBJ1-1, with 8 bases aligning to TRBD1. V shed 1 base and J 3 bases; nucleotides not matched to a gene: 16. CDR1 and CDR2 from the germline V gene are LGHNA and YSLEER. This CDR3 is built from 19 residues. DNA of the CDR3: TGCGCCAGCAGCCAAGGAAACCGGTTGTTCCAGGGGGCCCACACTGAAGCTTTCTTT. Amino acids: CASSQGNRLFQGAHTEAFF.

Concerning this clone: A much more abundant neighbour one base away suggests this may be a read error. J is TRBJ2-3 and V is TRBV18; D possibly matches TRBD1 or TRBD2 (5 bases each). Germline values: CDR1 KGHSH, CDR2 LQKENI. The CDR3 runs 15 residues. This chain's CDR3 is CAGSPSTGLLDTQYF. CDR3 sequence (DNA): TGTGCCGGCTCACCTTCCACGGGGCTCCTCGATACGCAGTATTTT.

The chain combines TRBV11-3 with TRBJ2-2, with 7 nucleotides matching TRBD2. V lost 1 base, J lost 6 bases, and 11 bases stayed unmatched. This CDR3 has 17 amino acids. Germline assignment: CDR1 SGHNT and CDR2 YENEEA. CDR3 in amino acids: CASSLAPSGRGAGELFF. The DNA of the CDR3 is TGTGCCAGCAGCTTAGCCCCTAGCGGAAGAGGGGCCGGGGAGCTGTTTTTT.

CDR3 region: CASTGVGANVLTF. CDR3 in DNA: TGTGCCAGCACAGGGGTCGGGGCCAACGTCCTGACTTTC. The chain links TRBV2 to TRBJ2-6; possibly TRBD1 for D (6 bases). This CDR3 is built from 13 residues. The V end was cut by 7 bases, the J end by 4 bases, with 8 bases between. Germline CDR1 reads SNHLY; CDR2 reads FYNNEI.

This chain links TRBV27 with TRBJ2-1; D could derive from TRBD1 or TRBD2 (5 bases each). Germline CDR1 and CDR2: MNHEY and SMNVEV (reference sequence). With 8 bases removed from V and 4 bases from J, the gap between germline ends came to 15 bases. The CDR3 runs to 14 residues. The CDR3 DNA reads TGTGCCAGCTCCAGGGACCGACTTTACAATGAGCAGTTCTTC. The encoded protein is CASSRDRLYNEQFF.

CDR3 coding DNA: TGCGCCAGCAGCTTGCGGGGGACAGTTCCCACTGAAGCTTTCTTT. It specifies CASSLRGTVPTEAFF. The rearrangement links TRBV5-1 to TRBJ1-1; 7 positions match TRBD1. Germline V gives CDR1 SGHRS, CDR2 YFSETQ. This CDR3 has 15 residues. J lost 4 bases, V lost 1 base, and 7 bases had no gene match.

The chain is built from TRBV19 and TRBJ1-1; D gene ambiguous. This CDR3 region has 11 residues. V was trimmed by 7 bases and J by 5 bases, leaving 8 bases between them. Germline V gene sequence: CDR1 LNHDA, CDR2 SQIVND (reference sequence). The CDR3 is CASILETEAFF. CDR3 DNA: TGTGCCAGTATTCTGGAGACTGAAGCTTTCTTT.

The chain joins TRBV5-5 to TRBJ1-3, with 7 bases matching TRBD1. Per germline, CDR1 SGHKS and CDR2 YYEKEE (reference sequence). The CDR3 length is 19 residues. V dropped 3 bases and J dropped 0; count of bases not matched to a gene: 15. The CDR3 sequence is CASSSRGRQGPSSGNTIYF. CDR3 nucleotide sequence: TGTGCCAGCAGCTCGCGGGGCAGACAGGGCCCCAGCTCTGGAAACACCATATATTTT.

This chain joins TRBV6-5 and TRBJ2-7, with TRBD1 matching 8 bases. This CDR3 spans 15 amino acids. V gave up 6 bases and J gave up 3 bases; unmatched junction bases: 10. The V gene's germline CDR1 is MNHEY and CDR2 SVGAGI. Here the CDR3 DNA reads TGTGCCAGCAGCAGGGGGCCAGCGCAACTCTACGAGCAGTACTTC. Its translation: CASSRGPAQLYEQYF.

The J gene is TRBJ2-5, the V gene TRBV30; no clear D. Germline V CDR1 and CDR2: GTSNPN, SVGIG (reference sequence). V was pared by 2 bases and J by 0 bases, with 10 bases between. The CDR3 has 14 amino acids. The CDR3 is CAWSRSRHQETQYF. CDR3 nucleotide sequence: TGTGCCTGGAGTAGATCGAGGCACCAAGAGACCCAGTACTTC.

V is TRBV27 and J is TRBJ1-1; a possible D gene is TRBD1 (5 bases). The V end was cut by 5 bases, the J end by 0 bases, with 13 bases between. Germline V gene sequence: CDR1 MNHEY, CDR2 SMNVEV (reference sequence). The CDR3 loop spans 15 amino acids. In DNA form, the CDR3 reads TGTGCCAGCAGTCCGCGGGGCGGGATGAACACTGAAGCTTTCTTT. Translated, it gives CASSPRGGMNTEAFF.

The rearrangement links TRBV7-3 to TRBJ2-5; 8 bases fit TRBD1. The length of the CDR3 is 15 residues. V lost 3 bases to trimming and J lost 0 bases; unmatched junction nucleotides: 3. The V gene's germline CDR1 is SGHTA and CDR2 FQGTGA. CDR3: CASSFGQGNQETQYF. The CDR3 DNA is TGTGCCAGCAGCTTCGGACAGGGAAACCAAGAGACCCAGTACTTC.

The chain carries TRBV6-1 and TRBJ2-3, with 10 positions matching TRBD1. Germline V gene lookup returns CDR1 MNHNS and CDR2 SASEGT. The CDR3 extends over 17 amino acids. Germline trimming cut 4 bases from V and 6 bases from J; bases unmatched to any gene: 13. The chain's CDR3 is CASSVGLRQGAGDTQYF. As DNA, the CDR3 is TGTGCCAGCAGTGTGGGCCTTAGACAGGGGGCAGGGGATACGCAGTATTTT.

The chain links TRBV5-4 to TRBJ2-7; 10 bases align to TRBD2. J was trimmed by 6 bases and V by 9 bases; bases with no gene match: 12. From germline, CDR1 is SGHNT and CDR2 YYREEE (reference sequence). The CDR3 sequence is 14 residues long. CDR3 amino acids: CATSASGRYSEQYF. The CDR3 DNA reads as TGTGCCACCTCGGCTAGCGGGAGATATTCCGAGCAGTACTTC.

The chain has TRBV27 and TRBJ2-7, with 8 bases identical to TRBD1. The trim removed 3 bases at V and 3 bases at J, leaving 4 bases unmatched. There are 14 residues in the CDR3. Germline lookup yields CDR1 MNHEY and CDR2 SMNVEV (reference sequence). CDR3 nucleotides: TGTGCCAGCAGTTTGGGAGGACAGGGCTACGAGCAGTACTTC. Residues: CASSLGGQGYEQYF.

This sequence joins TRBV6-1 and TRBJ2-7; D possibly corresponds to TRBD1 (6 bases). With 10 bases removed from V and 3 bases from J, the gap between germline ends came to 16 bases. This CDR3 has 13 amino acids. The V gene's germline CDR1 is MNHNS and CDR2 SASEGT. The DNA of the CDR3 is TGTGCCACCTTCAACAGGGAGAGCTACGAGCAGTACTTC. Residues: CATFNRESYEQYF.

V and J are TRBV5-1 and TRBJ2-7, with 9 bases matching TRBD1. The CDR3 is made up of 13 amino acids. With 4 bases clipped from V and 6 bases from J, the junction kept 5 bases outside the gene matches. Germline assignment: CDR1 SGHRS and CDR2 YFSETQ. CDR3 region: CASSGTGLGEQYF. In DNA, the CDR3 is TGCGCCAGCAGCGGGACAGGGTTGGGCGAGCAGTACTTC. The whole variable domain, remainder taken from reference TRBV5-1 and TRBJ2-7, is KAGVTQTPRYLIKTRGQQVTLSCSPISGHRSVSWYQQTPGQGLQFLFEYFSETQRNKGNFPGRFSGRQFSNSRSEMNVSTLELGDSALYLCASSGTGLGEQYFGPGTRLTVT.

V gene TRBV7-2 combines with J gene TRBJ2-4; D unclear. Germline-derived CDR1 and CDR2 are SGHTA and FQGNSA. This CDR3 has 15 amino acids. Trimming took 1 base from V and 7 from J, leaving 14 bases between them. The CDR3 bases are TGTGCCAGCAGCTTAGGAGAAAAATCAGATAACATTCAGTACTTC. Translating it yields CASSLGEKSDNIQYF.

This clone was detected once. This chain joins TRBV4-1 and TRBJ2-1; D gene unclear. The CDR3 spans 13 residues. V was trimmed by 0 bases and J by 7 bases, leaving 7 bases between them. Germline CDR1 MGHRA, CDR2 YSYEKL. CDR3 protein: CASSQDRWNEQFF. The CDR3 region has the DNA TGCGCCAGCAGCCAAGACCGGTGGAATGAGCAGTTCTTC.

The gene calls are TRBV15 and TRBJ1-5; no reliable D call. V dropped 4 bases and J dropped 12 bases, with 22 bases sitting between them. The CDR3 covers 15 residues. CDR1 is LNHNV and CDR2 is YYDKDF in the germline V gene (reference sequence). The DNA for the CDR3 is TGTGCCACCAGCAAAGACGGGAACGACGATCAGGTCCAGCATTTT. Protein product: CATSKDGNDDQVQHF.

The chain has TRBV5-1 and TRBJ1-1, with 8 bases matching TRBD1. The CDR3 consists of 17 residues. V lost 0 bases to trimming and J lost 4 bases; unmatched junction nucleotides: 11. Germline CDR1 SGHRS, CDR2 YFSETQ. CDR3 coding DNA: TGCGCCAGCAGCTTGGAAGGACAGGGCGCCCGTCGCACTGAAGCTTTCTTT. Amino acids: CASSLEGQGARRTEAFF.

This chain uses TRBV11-2 with TRBJ2-2; 12 bases map to TRBD2. V lost 5 bases, J lost 5 bases, and 6 bases stayed unmatched. The CDR3 extends over 16 amino acids. The germline V gene has CDR1 SGHAT and CDR2 FQNNGV. The CDR3 loop is CASSHGLAGITGELFF. Here the CDR3 DNA reads TGTGCCAGCAGCCATGGACTAGCGGGAATTACCGGGGAGCTGTTTTTT.

The chain recombines TRBV4-2 with TRBJ2-7, with 7 positions matching TRBD1. The CDR3 is 14 residues long. J gave up 2 bases and V 1 base, and 2 bases lay outside the gene matches. Germline-derived CDR1 and CDR2 are LGHNA and YNFKEQ. CDR3 in DNA: TGTGCCAGCAGCCAAGGGGACAGCGCCTACGAGCAGTACTTC. Its protein is CASSQGDSAYEQYF.